This T cell receptor (beta chain) was identified during a study of cytomegalovirus exposure and HLA in healthy donors. General study findings and limits: Immune exposure data for these donors was limited to CMV serostatus. When presence/absence was analysed, sequencing depth was taken to be roughly uniform across donors. A later analysis, which compared TCR beta chains of equal frequency, found the HLA-associated ones more clonally expanded. Common viral pathogens seemed to be connected with several of the most significant clusters, according to a later analysis.

CDR1 is MDHEN, CDR2 SYDVKM, per germline. Trimming stripped 3 bases from V and 4 bases from J, with 13 bases between. The CDR3 runs 14 residues. Concerning this clone itself: Its antigen is not known.

60 Vbeta and 13 Jbeta primers were used in PCR. Assay used: immunoSEQ multiplex PCR; TCRdb lists only in-frame clones, some missing. Here the sample table reports 70,000 or so clones. The sequencing input was PBMCs. This receptor was identified in a man between 35 and 55 years old in good health and CMV-seronegative. The chain has TRBV28 and TRBJ2-7; possible D gene TRBD1, 6 bases. The DNA for the CDR3 is TGTGCCAGCAGTTTCCTGGGACAAACGTACGAGCAGTACTTC. It encodes CASSFLGQTYEQYF.